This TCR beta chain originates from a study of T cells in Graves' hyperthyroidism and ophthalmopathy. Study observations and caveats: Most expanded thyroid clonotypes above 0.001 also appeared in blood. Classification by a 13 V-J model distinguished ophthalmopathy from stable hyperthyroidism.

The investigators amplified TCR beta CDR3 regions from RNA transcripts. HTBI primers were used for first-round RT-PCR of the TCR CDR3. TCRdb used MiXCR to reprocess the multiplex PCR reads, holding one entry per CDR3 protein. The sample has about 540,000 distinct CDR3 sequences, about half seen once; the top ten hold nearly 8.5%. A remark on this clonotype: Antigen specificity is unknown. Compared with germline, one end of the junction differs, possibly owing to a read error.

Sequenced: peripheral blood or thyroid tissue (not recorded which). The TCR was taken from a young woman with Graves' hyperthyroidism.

This chain's CDR3 is CASSQPGLAGLSEQYF. CDR3 DNA: TGCGCCAGCAGCCAACCGGGACTAGCGGGGCTCTCCGAGCAGTACTTC. The chain recombines TRBV7-3 with TRBJ2-7, with 13 bases that match TRBD2. Germline-derived CDR1 and CDR2 are SGHTA and FQGTGA. The CDR3 consists of 16 residues.